The 9 T cell receptor beta chains reported below all come from one sample, sequenced in a study of T cell responses to AZD1222 COVID-19 vaccine. Measured with immunoSEQ multiplex PCR; TCRdb has only the in-frame clones, and not every one. Of under 150,000 clones listed, about 91% are singletons. Sequenced material: peripheral blood, taken on day 0 of AZD1222 vaccination. Every receptor here comes from an adult in good health.

The genes are TRBV7-2 and TRBJ1-2; 12 bases fit TRBD1. V gave up 0 bases and J gave up 2 bases; unmatched junction bases: 10. This CDR3 is 19 amino acids long. CDR1 and CDR2 from the germline V gene are SGHTA and FQGNSA. The CDR3 DNA reads TGTGCCAGCAGCTTAGCGCTGGGACAGGGGGCCCTTTCAAACTATGGCTACACCTTC. Protein product: CASSLALGQGALSNYGYTF.

This clone has just one count. The chain links TRBV18 to TRBJ2-7, with D possibly being TRBD1 (5 bases). This CDR3 contains 13 residues. The germline CDR1 and CDR2 sequences are KGHSH and LQKENI. The ends were cut back, 6 bases at V and 3 bases at J, with 12 bases in the middle. CDR3 sequence reads: CASSTELNYEQYF. In DNA, the CDR3 is TGTGCCAGCTCGACAGAACTAAACTACGAGCAGTACTTC.

The CDR3 protein is CASSEYWYTDNQPQHF. CDR3 sequence (DNA): TGTGCCAGCAGTGAATACTGGTACACCGACAATCAGCCCCAGCATTTT. The chain couples TRBV6-1 to TRBJ1-5; D unclear. Per germline, CDR1 MNHNS and CDR2 SASEGT. This CDR3 region has 16 residues. The V end lost 2 bases, the J end lost 3 bases, and 14 bases lay between the germline ends.

This clone is a singleton in its sample. The chain uses TRBV7-8 and TRBJ2-3; TRBD2 matches 9 bases. CDR1 and CDR2 (germline): SGHVS, FQNEAQ. V was clipped by 2 bases and J by 0 bases; unmatched bases: 9. The CDR3 is 18 amino acids. The CDR3: CASSLIGSSGGSTDTQYF. Written as DNA, the CDR3 is TGTGCCAGCAGCTTAATCGGGTCAAGCGGGGGGAGCACAGATACGCAGTATTTT.

CDR3 amino acids: CSVVRQLQETQYF. CDR3 nucleotide sequence: TGCAGCGTTGTTAGACAGCTTCAAGAGACCCAGTACTTC. The chain joins TRBV29-1 to TRBJ2-5, with TRBD1 as a possible D gene (5 bases). Germline V CDR1 and CDR2: SQVTM, ANQGSEA. The CDR3 consists of 13 residues. Between the trimmed V and J ends, which lost 4 bases and 2 bases, there was a span of 11 bases.

The chain combines TRBV28 with TRBJ2-7; D might be TRBD2 (6 bases). From germline, CDR1 is MDHEN and CDR2 SYDVKM. V shed 5 bases and J shed 0 bases, with 14 bases lying between them. This CDR3 comprises 15 residues. The CDR3 bases are TGTGCCAGCAGTGCCCCGCGCGGGGCCTCCTACGAGCAGTACTTC. Protein sequence: CASSAPRGASYEQYF.

This clone was seen a single time. The CDR3 is CSASMNTEAFF. CDR3 sequence (DNA): TGCAGTGCTAGTATGAACACTGAAGCTTTCTTT. The genes are TRBV20-1 and TRBJ1-1; D is uncertain. With 3 bases removed from V and 0 bases from J, the gap between germline ends came to 2 bases. Germline CDR1 reads DFQATT; CDR2 reads SNEGSKA (reference sequence). The CDR3 contains 11 residues.

The chain links TRBV7-9 to TRBJ2-2; D gene ambiguous. Germline-derived CDR1 and CDR2 are SEHNR and FQNEAQ (reference sequence). With 3 bases removed from V and 4 bases from J, the gap between germline ends came to 9 bases. The CDR3 contains 14 residues. This CDR3 is CASSFAAGTGELFF. The CDR3 nucleotides are TGTGCCAGCAGCTTCGCAGCTGGCACCGGGGAGCTGTTTTTT.

The V gene is TRBV9, the J gene TRBJ2-3; TRBD1 might be the D (6 bases). Germline CDR1 and CDR2: SGDLS and YYNGEE. This CDR3 spans 16 amino acids. Trimming stripped 4 bases from V and 3 bases from J, with 18 bases between. The CDR3: CASSTQTGRRTDTQYF. The CDR3 nucleotides are TGTGCCAGCAGCACCCAGACAGGCAGGAGGACAGATACGCAGTATTTT.